This TCR beta chain was identified in a study of Graves' ophthalmopathy and Graves' hyperthyroidism. This clonotype was recorded many times. CDR3 regions of TCR beta were amplified from RNA transcripts. Second-round multiplex PCR came after a first-round RT-PCR that employed HTBI primers. TCRdb used MiXCR to reprocess the multiplex PCR reads, holding one entry per CDR3 protein. Here the sample spans approximately 210,000 distinct CDR3 sequences, under 30% being singletons. The CDR3 sequence is 16 residues long. The germline gives CDR1 SGHDN, CDR2 FVKESK. V lost 0 bases, J lost 3 bases, and 15 bases lay in between. It was on clinical symptoms, serum thyroxine, TRAb, thyroid ultrasound and orbital computed tomography that diagnosis relied.

The genes are TRBV14 and TRBJ2-7, with D perhaps TRBD2 (6 bases). The clonotype was recovered from a man in his forties or fifties with Graves' ophthalmopathy. Sequencing input: peripheral blood. The CDR3 nucleotides read TGTGCCAGCAGCCAAGAAGGAGGGGCCTCATACTACGAGCAGTACTTC. Translating it yields CASSQEGGASYYEQYF.